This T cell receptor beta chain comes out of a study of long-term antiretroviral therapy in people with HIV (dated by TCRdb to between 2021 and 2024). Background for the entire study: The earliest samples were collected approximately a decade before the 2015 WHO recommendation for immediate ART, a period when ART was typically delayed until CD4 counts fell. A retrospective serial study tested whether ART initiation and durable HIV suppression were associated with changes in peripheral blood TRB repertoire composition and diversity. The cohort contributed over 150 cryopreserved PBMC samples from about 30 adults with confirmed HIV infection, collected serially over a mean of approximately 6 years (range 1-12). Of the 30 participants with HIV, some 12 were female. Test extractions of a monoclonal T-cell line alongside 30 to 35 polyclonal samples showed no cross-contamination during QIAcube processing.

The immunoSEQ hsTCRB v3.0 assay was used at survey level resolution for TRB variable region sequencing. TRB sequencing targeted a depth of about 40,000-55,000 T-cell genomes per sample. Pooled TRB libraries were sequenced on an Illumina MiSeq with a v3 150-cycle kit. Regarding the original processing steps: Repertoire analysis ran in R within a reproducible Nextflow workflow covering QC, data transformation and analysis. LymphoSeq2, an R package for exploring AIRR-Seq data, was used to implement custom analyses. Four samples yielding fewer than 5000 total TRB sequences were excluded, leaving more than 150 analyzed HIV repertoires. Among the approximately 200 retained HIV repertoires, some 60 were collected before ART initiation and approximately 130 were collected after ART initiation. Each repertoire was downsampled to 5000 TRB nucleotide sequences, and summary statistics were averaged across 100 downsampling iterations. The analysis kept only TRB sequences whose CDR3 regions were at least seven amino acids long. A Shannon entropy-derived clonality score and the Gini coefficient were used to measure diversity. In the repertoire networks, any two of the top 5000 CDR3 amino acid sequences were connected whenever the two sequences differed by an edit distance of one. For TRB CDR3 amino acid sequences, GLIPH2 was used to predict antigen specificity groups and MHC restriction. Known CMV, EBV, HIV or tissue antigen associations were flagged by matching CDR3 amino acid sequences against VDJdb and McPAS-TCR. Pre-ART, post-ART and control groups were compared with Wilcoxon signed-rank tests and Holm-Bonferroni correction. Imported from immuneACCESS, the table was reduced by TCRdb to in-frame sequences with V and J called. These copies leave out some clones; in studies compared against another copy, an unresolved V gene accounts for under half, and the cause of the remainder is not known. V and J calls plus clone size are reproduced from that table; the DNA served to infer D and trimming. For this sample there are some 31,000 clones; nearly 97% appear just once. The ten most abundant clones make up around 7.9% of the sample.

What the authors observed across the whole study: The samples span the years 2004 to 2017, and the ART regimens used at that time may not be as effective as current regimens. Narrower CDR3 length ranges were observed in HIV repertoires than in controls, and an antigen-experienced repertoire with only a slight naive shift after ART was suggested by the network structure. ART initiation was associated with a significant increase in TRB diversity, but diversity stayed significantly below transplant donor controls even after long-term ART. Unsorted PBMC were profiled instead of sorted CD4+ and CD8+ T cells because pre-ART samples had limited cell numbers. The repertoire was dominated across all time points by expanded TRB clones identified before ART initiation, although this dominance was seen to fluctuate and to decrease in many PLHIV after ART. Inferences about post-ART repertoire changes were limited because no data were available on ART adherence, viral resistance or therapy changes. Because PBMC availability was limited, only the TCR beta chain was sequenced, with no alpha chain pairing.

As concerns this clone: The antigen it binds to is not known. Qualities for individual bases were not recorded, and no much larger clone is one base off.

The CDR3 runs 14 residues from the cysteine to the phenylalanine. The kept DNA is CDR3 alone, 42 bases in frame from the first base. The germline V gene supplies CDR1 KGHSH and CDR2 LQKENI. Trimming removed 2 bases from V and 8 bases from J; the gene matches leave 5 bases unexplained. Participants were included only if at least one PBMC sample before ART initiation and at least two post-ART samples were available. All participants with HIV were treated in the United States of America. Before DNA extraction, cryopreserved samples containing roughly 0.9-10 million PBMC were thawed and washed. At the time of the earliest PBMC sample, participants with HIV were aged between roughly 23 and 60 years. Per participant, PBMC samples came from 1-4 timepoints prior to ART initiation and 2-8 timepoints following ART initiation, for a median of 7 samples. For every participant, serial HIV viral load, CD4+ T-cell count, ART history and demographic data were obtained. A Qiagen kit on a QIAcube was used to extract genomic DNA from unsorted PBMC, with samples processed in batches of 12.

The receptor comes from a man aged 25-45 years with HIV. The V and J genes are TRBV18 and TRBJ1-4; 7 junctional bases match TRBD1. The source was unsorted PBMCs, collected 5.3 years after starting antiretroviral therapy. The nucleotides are TGTGCCAGCTCACCAGACAGGGTGGTCGAAAAACTGTTTTTT. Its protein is CASSPDRVVEKLFF.